There are a few counts of the clone carrying this T cell receptor (beta chain). What it recognizes is unknown. From germline, CDR1 is MNHEY and CDR2 SMNVEV (reference sequence). The length of the CDR3 is 14 residues. Germline trimming cut 0 bases from V and 6 bases from J; bases unmatched to any gene: 2. The record originates from a study of T-cell reconstitution after alpha-beta-depleted transplantation in children. Study observations and caveats: After transplant, high TCRbeta diversity at day 60 in some patients arose from surviving recipient T cells and thymic progenitors. Alpha-beta T cells present about two months after transplant were reported to originate from several hundred expanded graft clones. Fresh T-cell production supplied most of the T-cell counts and diversity seen one year after transplant.

Unique molecular identifiers tagged the TCRbeta library. TCRdb reanalysed the PCR reads using MiXCR and keeps one entry per CDR3 protein. Of about 250,000 distinct CDR3 sequences in the sample, about 24% are singletons; the top ten hold 4% to 5.5%. The receptor comes from a female patient aged 2-15 years who had a stem cell transplant for congenital amegakaryocytic thrombocytopenia, so the T cells may come from the graft donor. The rearrangement joins TRBV27 to TRBJ2-1; 7 nucleotides line up with TRBD2. Sample: PBMCs, mostly from graft donor cells, taken 360 days after TCRalphabeta/CD19-depleted stem cell transplant. The CDR3 DNA reads TGTGCCAGCAGTTTATCTGCTAGCGGCAATGAGCAGTTCTTC. Translation gives CASSLSASGNEQFF.